Below, 27 T cell receptor beta chains from the same sample are listed, as sequenced in a study of a mutant IDH1 vaccine in newly diagnosed glioma. Only in-frame clones appear in the TCRdb table, and some are missing; sequencing was by immunoSEQ multiplex PCR. The profile covers 25,000 to 30,000 clones, with around 85% appearing a single time and more than 5.5% taken by the ten largest. Time point in this sample: week 5, during vaccination. Each dose of the vaccine consisted of 300 ug of mutant IDH1 20-mer peptide, with topical imiquimod. Antigens for these TCRs are unknown. Sample: PBMCs, taken from a glioma patient whose treatment included an IDH1 peptide vaccine. Receptors originate from a man aged 35 to 55 with glioma. Some clones in this sample may be carry-over from other donors' samples.

The chain recombines TRBV5-5 with TRBJ1-5; tentatively, D is TRBD1 (5 bases). Trimming cost V 1 base and J 1 base, with 9 bases left between them. This CDR3 has 15 amino acids. Germline V gives CDR1 SGHKS, CDR2 YYEKEE (reference sequence). The CDR3: CASSLMQGSNQPQHF. The CDR3 coding sequence is TGTGCCAGCAGCTTGATGCAGGGAAGCAATCAGCCCCAGCATTTT.

The chain links TRBV29-1 to TRBJ1-1; 7 bases are a match to TRBD1. V lost 3 bases and J lost 1; bases outside the gene matches: 2. CDR3 length: 13 residues. Germline V gives CDR1 SQVTM, CDR2 ANQGSEA. CDR3 DNA: TGCAGCGTTGACAGGGGGTCGAACACTGAAGCTTTCTTT. Its protein product is CSVDRGSNTEAFF.

The rearrangement uses TRBV2 and TRBJ2-2; TRBD1 matches 11 bases. J was trimmed by 6 bases and V by 5 bases; bases with no gene match: 5. Germline values: CDR1 SNHLY, CDR2 FYNNEI. The CDR3 is made up of 15 amino acids. The CDR3 DNA reads TGTGCCAGCAGTATACGGACAGGGGGCTCCGGGGAGCTGTTTTTT. Amino acid sequence: CASSIRTGGSGELFF.

This clone was counted once. The V and J genes are TRBV7-2 and TRBJ1-2; perhaps TRBD1 as D (5 bases). Germline V CDR1 and CDR2: SGHTA, FQGNSA. The V end was cut by 5 bases, the J end by 8 bases, with 15 bases between. The CDR3 loop spans 13 amino acids. The CDR3 bases are TGTGCCAGCAGCCCCAGGAGGGGAGGGGGCTACACCTTC. Residues: CASSPRRGGGYTF.

The chain carries TRBV7-9 and TRBJ2-1; no clear D gene. The V end was cut by 8 bases, the J end by 8 bases, with 10 bases between. There are 11 residues in the CDR3. Germline-derived CDR1 and CDR2 are SEHNR and FQNEAQ (reference sequence). For the CDR3, the DNA is TGTGCCAGCGGGTTAATGGATGAGCAGTTCTTC. Translating it yields CASGLMDEQFF.

The genes are TRBV30 and TRBJ2-3; no firm D call. V lost 7 bases, J lost 2 bases, and 13 bases lay in between. This CDR3 is built from 13 residues. In germline, CDR1 is GTSNPN, CDR2 SVGIG (reference sequence). In nucleotides, the CDR3 is TGTGCCTTTTCGACGGTTTCCACAGATACGCAGTATTTT. This encodes CAFSTVSTDTQYF.

Comments on this clone: At one end the junction does not follow the germline gene, possibly because of a read error. The rearrangement links TRBV6-1 to TRBJ1-1, with a possible D match to TRBD1 (5 bases). The CDR3 is 12 residues long. CDR1 MNHNS and CDR2 SASEGT come from the germline V gene. In nucleotides, the CDR3 is TGTGCCAGCAGTGCCCCCGGGGCTTTATTCGGGTTT. This translates into CASSAPGALFGF.

This chain connects TRBV5-1 to TRBJ1-3; weak D call: TRBD1 (5 bases). The CDR3 spans 16 residues. Germline CDR1 is SGHRS and CDR2 is YFSETQ. The germline V and J ends were trimmed by 0 bases and 8 bases, with 18 bases remaining between them. The DNA for the CDR3 is TGCGCCAGCAGCTTGGCCGGTATAGGGACGGATCACACCATATATTTT. This sequence encodes CASSLAGIGTDHTIYF. The complete variable domain, with remaining parts taken from reference TRBV5-1 and TRBJ1-3, reads KAGVTQTPRYLIKTRGQQVTLSCSPISGHRSVSWYQQTPGQGLQFLFEYFSETQRNKGNFPGRFSGRQFSNSRSEMNVSTLELGDSALYLCASSLAGIGTDHTIYFGEGSWLTVV.

This chain connects TRBV9 to TRBJ1-6; 8 bases align to TRBD1. Germline V gene data show CDR1 as SGDLS and CDR2 as YYNGEE. The ends lost 4 bases at V and 10 bases at J; junction bases unmatched: 10. This CDR3 is 15 amino acids long. Written as DNA, the CDR3 is TGTGCCAGCAGCCGAGGACAGGGTTGGGGCTCACCCCTCCACTTT. Translating gives CASSRGQGWGSPLHF.

This chain joins TRBV18 and TRBJ2-6; the D gene is possibly TRBD2 (7 bases). The CDR3 covers 17 residues. Trimming took 3 bases from V and 0 from J, leaving 12 bases between them. The germline CDR1 and CDR2 sequences are KGHSH and LQKENI. CDR3 in amino acids: CASSPQRGGSGANVLTF. DNA of the CDR3: TGTGCCAGCTCACCCCAAAGGGGGGGCTCTGGGGCCAACGTCCTGACTTTC.

The chain joins TRBV4-3 to TRBJ2-7; D not resolved. The CDR3 loop spans 15 amino acids. CDR1 LGHNA and CDR2 YSLEER come from the germline V gene. Trimming left V 0 bases short and J 4 bases short, with 13 bases between. The DNA for the CDR3 is TGCGCCAGCAGCCAAGAGAATGGGTTATGGTACGAGCAGTACTTC. Translating gives CASSQENGLWYEQYF.

The chain recombines TRBV30 with TRBJ2-1, with 8 bases matching TRBD2. CDR1 and CDR2 (germline): GTSNPN, SVGIG (reference sequence). The CDR3 sequence is 14 residues long. The V gene end was trimmed by 0 bases and the J gene end by 8 bases; junction bases not matched to a gene: 6. The CDR3 here is CAWSVTGGADEQFF. The CDR3 bases are TGTGCCTGGAGTGTTACCGGGGGGGCTGATGAGCAGTTCTTC.

This clone came up a few times. This sequence joins TRBV7-9 and TRBJ1-5; D call uncertain. The CDR3 sequence is 15 residues long. Trimming stripped 6 bases from V and 1 base from J, with 13 bases between. The germline CDR1 and CDR2 sequences are SEHNR and FQNEAQ (reference sequence). The CDR3 DNA follows: TGTGCCAGCAGACCAGAGGTCCAGAGCAATCAGCCCCAGCATTTT. This translates into CASRPEVQSNQPQHF.

J is TRBJ1-6 and V is TRBV30; 7 bases are shared with TRBD1. The CDR3 has 15 amino acids. V trimming: 3 bases; J trimming: 10 bases; junction bases outside the gene matches: 12. Germline V gives CDR1 GTSNPN, CDR2 SVGIG (reference sequence). The CDR3: CAWRTGRTGESPLHF. The DNA of the CDR3 is TGTGCCTGGAGGACAGGGAGAACAGGGGAATCACCCCTCCACTTT.

CDR3 loop: CASSSSGGGETQYF. CDR3 coding DNA: TGTGCCAGCAGCTCAAGCGGGGGCGGAGAGACCCAGTACTTC. The V gene is TRBV7-6, the J gene TRBJ2-5, with 8 positions matching TRBD2. The CDR3 runs to 14 residues. J lost 4 bases, V lost 4 bases, and 5 bases had no gene match. CDR1 and CDR2 from the germline V gene are SGHVS and FNYEAQ.

CDR3 sequence reads: CATKRGTNEKLFF. DNA of the CDR3: TGTGCCACCAAGCGGGGTACTAATGAAAAACTGTTTTTT. The V call is TRBV19, the J call TRBJ1-4; D remains ambiguous. This CDR3 is 13 amino acids long. Trimming pared 10 bases from V and 2 bases from J, leaving 11 bases between. In germline, CDR1 is LNHDA, CDR2 SQIVND (reference sequence).

This rearrangement joins TRBV18 to TRBJ1-2; the D is unclear. The CDR3 totals 13 residues. Trimming took off 6 bases at V and 8 bases at J, with 16 bases between the two ends. Looked up from germline, CDR1 is KGHSH and CDR2 is LQKENI. The CDR3 reads CASSSQPAAGYTF. CDR3 in DNA: TGTGCCAGCTCCTCCCAACCCGCCGCCGGCTACACCTTC.

The chain uses TRBV5-1 and TRBJ2-2; no reliable D call. In germline, CDR1 is SGHRS, CDR2 YFSETQ. V lost 0 bases and J lost 7, with 4 bases in between. The CDR3 has 12 amino acids. The CDR3 nucleotides read TGCGCCAGCAGCTTGGCGGGCGGGGAGCTGTTTTTT. Its protein product is CASSLAGGELFF.

The gene calls are TRBV6-4 and TRBJ1-5, with D possibly TRBD1 on 6 matching bases. Between the trimmed V and J ends, which lost 5 bases and 1 base, there was a span of 9 bases. The CDR3 totals 14 residues. Germline V CDR1 and CDR2: MRHNA, SNTAGT. The CDR3 sequence is CASSYRVSNQPQHF. The DNA for the CDR3 is TGTGCCAGCAGTTACAGGGTCAGCAATCAGCCCCAGCATTTT.

This chain joins TRBV5-6 and TRBJ2-7; 7 bases are shared with TRBD2. The CDR3 runs to 14 residues. V trimming: 6 bases; J trimming: 4 bases; junction bases outside the gene matches: 10. Germline CDR1 is SGHDT and CDR2 is YYEEEE. As DNA, the CDR3 is TGTGCCAGCAACCCGCTGGGGGGGTTATACGAGCAGTACTTC. Residues: CASNPLGGLYEQYF.

This clone was observed a single time. This chain uses TRBV19 with TRBJ2-7, with D possibly TRBD1 on 7 matching bases. The CDR3 is 15 amino acids. V shed 3 bases and J shed 2 bases, with 14 bases lying between them. Germline-derived CDR1 and CDR2 are LNHDA and SQIVND (reference sequence). The CDR3, as DNA: TGTGCCAGTAGTATCGGCAGGGGGGCGGCCTACGAGCAGTACTTC. It translates to CASSIGRGAAYEQYF.

The CDR3 DNA reads as TGCGCCAGCAGCTTCGGGACAGGCAACCAAGAGACCCAGTACTTC. As protein: CASSFGTGNQETQYF. The chain links TRBV5-1 to TRBJ2-5; 8 bases match TRBD1. V shed 2 bases, J shed 0 bases, and the junction held 3 bases outside the gene matches. This CDR3 region has 15 residues. Germline CDR1 is SGHRS and CDR2 is YFSETQ.

The chain combines TRBV19 with TRBJ2-5, with D possibly TRBD1 on 7 matching bases. The DNA matches TRBJ2-7 better at its end, which makes the J call doubtful. Germline V gene lookup returns CDR1 LNHDA and CDR2 SQIVND (reference sequence). This CDR3 region has 16 residues. Here the CDR3 reads CASSHLQGGRAYEQYF. CDR3 bases: TGTGCCAGTAGTCACCTTCAGGGGGGTCGCGCCTACGAGCAGTACTTC.

The chain uses TRBV16 and TRBJ1-1; TRBD1 aligns across 8 bases. The CDR3 covers 14 residues. Germline-derived CDR1 and CDR2 are KGHSY and FQNENV. V dropped 4 bases and J dropped 1; count of bases not matched to a gene: 2. The CDR3 nucleotides read TGTGCCAGCAGCCCGCAGGGGGCGAACACTGAAGCTTTCTTT. Its translation: CASSPQGANTEAFF.

The chain recombines TRBV19 with TRBJ1-4, with 7 bases that match TRBD1. The CDR3 runs 14 residues. With V trimmed by 5 bases and J by 7 bases, 7 bases remained unmatched. CDR1 is LNHDA and CDR2 is SQIVND in the germline V gene (reference sequence). The CDR3 nucleotides read TGTGCCAGTAGTGAGGCAGGGGGAGGTGAAAAACTGTTTTTT. It codes for CASSEAGGGEKLFF.

This chain uses TRBV7-9 with TRBJ1-1; unclear D gene. Looked up from germline, CDR1 is SEHNR and CDR2 is FQNEAQ (reference sequence). The V gene lost 5 bases and the J gene lost 1 base, with 8 bases spanning the gap. This CDR3 spans 13 amino acids. CDR3 sequence: CASSLSQNTEAFF. The CDR3 DNA reads TGTGCCAGCAGCCTGTCCCAGAACACTGAAGCTTTCTTT.

The chain combines TRBV18 with TRBJ2-2, with a tentative D call TRBD1 (8 bases). The germline gives CDR1 KGHSH, CDR2 LQKENI. The CDR3 runs to 16 residues. With 2 bases removed from V and 6 bases from J, the gap between germline ends came to 16 bases. The CDR3 loop reads CASSPWTGRAPGELFF. The CDR3 DNA sequence: TGTGCCAGCTCACCATGGACAGGGAGGGCTCCCGGGGAGCTGTTTTTT.